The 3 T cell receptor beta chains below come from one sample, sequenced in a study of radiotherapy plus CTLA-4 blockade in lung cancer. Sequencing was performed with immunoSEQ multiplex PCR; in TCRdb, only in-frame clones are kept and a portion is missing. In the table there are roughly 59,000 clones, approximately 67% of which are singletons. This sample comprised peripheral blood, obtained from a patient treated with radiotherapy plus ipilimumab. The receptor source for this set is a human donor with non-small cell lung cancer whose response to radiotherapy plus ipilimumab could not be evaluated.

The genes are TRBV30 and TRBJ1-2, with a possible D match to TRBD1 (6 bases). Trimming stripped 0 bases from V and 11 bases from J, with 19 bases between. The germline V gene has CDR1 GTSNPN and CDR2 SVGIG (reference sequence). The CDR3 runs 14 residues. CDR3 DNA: TGTGCCTGGAGTGTACCAGGACAGAGGGAAGGTTACACCTTC. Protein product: CAWSVPGQREGYTF.

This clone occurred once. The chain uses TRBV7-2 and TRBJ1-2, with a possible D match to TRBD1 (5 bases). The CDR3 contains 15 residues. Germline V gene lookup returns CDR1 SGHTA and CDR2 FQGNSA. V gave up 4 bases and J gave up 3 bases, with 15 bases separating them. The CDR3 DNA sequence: TGTGCCAGCAGCTCTTGGCCAAAAGGGGACTATGGCTACACCTTC. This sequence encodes CASSSWPKGDYGYTF.

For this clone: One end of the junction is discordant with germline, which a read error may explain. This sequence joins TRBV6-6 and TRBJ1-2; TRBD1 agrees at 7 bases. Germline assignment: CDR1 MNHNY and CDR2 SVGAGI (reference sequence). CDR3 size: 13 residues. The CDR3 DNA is TGTGCCAGCAGGGAGGGACAGAACTATGACTACACCTTC. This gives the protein CASREGQNYDYTF.